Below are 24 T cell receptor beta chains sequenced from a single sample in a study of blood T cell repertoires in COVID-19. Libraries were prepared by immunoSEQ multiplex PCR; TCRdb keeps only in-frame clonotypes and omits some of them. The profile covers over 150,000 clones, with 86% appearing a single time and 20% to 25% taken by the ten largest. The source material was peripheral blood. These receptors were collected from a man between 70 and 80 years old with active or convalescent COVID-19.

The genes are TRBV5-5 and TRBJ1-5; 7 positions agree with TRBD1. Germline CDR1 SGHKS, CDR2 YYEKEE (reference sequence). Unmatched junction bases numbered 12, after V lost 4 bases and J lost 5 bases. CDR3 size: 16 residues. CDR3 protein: CASSLGGQDRDQPQHF. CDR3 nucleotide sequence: TGTGCCAGCAGCCTAGGGGGCCAGGATAGAGATCAGCCCCAGCATTTT.

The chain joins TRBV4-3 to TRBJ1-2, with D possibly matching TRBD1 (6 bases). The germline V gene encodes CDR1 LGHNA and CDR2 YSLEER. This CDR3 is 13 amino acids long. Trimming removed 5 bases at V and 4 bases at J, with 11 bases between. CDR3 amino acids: CASSRRGSYGYTF. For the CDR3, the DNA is TGCGCCAGCAGCAGAAGGGGGTCCTATGGCTACACCTTC.

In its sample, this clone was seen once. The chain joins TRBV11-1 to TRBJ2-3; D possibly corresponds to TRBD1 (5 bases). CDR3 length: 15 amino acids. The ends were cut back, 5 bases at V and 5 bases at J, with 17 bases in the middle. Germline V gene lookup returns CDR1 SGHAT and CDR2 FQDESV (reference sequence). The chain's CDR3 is CASSPKLDGQDTQYF. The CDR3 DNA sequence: TGTGCCAGCAGCCCAAAGCTGGACGGACAAGATACGCAGTATTTT.

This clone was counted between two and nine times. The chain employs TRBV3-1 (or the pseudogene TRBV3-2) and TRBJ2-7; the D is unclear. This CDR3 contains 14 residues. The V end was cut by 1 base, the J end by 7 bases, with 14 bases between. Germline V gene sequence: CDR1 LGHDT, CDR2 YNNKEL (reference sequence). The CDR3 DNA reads TGTGCCAGCAGCCAAGGTGGCGGAACTTTGGAGCAGTACTTC. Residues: CASSQGGGTLEQYF.

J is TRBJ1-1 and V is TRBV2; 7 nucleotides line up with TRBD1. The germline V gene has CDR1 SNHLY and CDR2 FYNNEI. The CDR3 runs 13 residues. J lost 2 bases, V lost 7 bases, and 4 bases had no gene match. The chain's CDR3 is CASIGQANTEAFF. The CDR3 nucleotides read TGTGCCAGCATCGGACAGGCTAACACTGAAGCTTTCTTT.

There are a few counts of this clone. The CDR3 here is CASSQGGGRRVEQYF. DNA for the CDR3: TGTGCCAGCAGCCAGGGGGGTGGCAGGCGGGTTGAGCAGTACTTC. The chain has TRBV5-4 and TRBJ2-7; TRBD1 is a possible D gene (7 bases). V lost 4 bases to trimming and J lost 7 bases, with 21 bases between them. There are 15 residues in the CDR3. The germline V gene encodes CDR1 SGHNT and CDR2 YYREEE (reference sequence).

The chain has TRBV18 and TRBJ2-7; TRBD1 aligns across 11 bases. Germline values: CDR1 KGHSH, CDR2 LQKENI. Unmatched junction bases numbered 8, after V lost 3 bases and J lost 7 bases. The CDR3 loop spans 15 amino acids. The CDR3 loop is CASSPWTGGAEEQYF. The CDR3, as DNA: TGTGCCAGCTCACCCTGGACAGGGGGCGCGGAAGAGCAGTACTTC.

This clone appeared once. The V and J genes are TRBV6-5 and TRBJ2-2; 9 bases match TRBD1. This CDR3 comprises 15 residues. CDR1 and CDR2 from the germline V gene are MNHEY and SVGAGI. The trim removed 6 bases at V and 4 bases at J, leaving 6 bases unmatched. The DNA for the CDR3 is TGTGCCAGCAGCCGGGACAGGGTTGGCACCGGGGAGCTGTTTTTT. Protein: CASSRDRVGTGELFF.

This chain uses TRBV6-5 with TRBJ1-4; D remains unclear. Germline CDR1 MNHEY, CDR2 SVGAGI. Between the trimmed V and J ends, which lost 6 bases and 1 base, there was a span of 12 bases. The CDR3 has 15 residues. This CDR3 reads CASSRLQETNEKLFF. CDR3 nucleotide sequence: TGTGCCAGCAGCCGTCTGCAGGAAACTAATGAAAAACTGTTTTTT.

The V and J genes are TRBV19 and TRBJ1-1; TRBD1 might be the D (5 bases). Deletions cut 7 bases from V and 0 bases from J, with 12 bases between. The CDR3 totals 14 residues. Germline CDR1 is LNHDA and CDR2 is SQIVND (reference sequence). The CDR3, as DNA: TGTGCCAGTAAACGGGAGGGGCTGAACACTGAAGCTTTCTTT. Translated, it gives CASKREGLNTEAFF.

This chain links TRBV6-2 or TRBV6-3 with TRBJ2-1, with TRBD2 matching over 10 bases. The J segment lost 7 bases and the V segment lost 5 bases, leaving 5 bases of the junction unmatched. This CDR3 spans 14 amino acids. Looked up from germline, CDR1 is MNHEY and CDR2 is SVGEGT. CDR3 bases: TGTGCCAGCAGTCGGAGCGGGAGGGGAAATGAGCAGTTCTTC. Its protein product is CASSRSGRGNEQFF.

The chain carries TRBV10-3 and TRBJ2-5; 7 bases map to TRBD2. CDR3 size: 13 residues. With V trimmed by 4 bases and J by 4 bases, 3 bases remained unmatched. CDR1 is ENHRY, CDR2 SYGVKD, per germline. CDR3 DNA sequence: TGTGCCATCAGTGGTTCGGGGGGAGAGACCCAGTACTTC. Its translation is CAISGSGGETQYF.

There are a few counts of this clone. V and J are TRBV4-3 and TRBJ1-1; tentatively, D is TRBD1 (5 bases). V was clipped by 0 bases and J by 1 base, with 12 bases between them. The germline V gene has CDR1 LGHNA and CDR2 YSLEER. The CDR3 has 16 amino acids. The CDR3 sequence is CASSQDLGRANTEAFF. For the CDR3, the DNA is TGCGCCAGCAGCCAAGATCTCGGCAGGGCGAACACTGAAGCTTTCTTT.

The CDR3: CTSSQDPGDYGYTF. For the CDR3, the DNA is TGCACCAGCAGCCAAGATCCAGGGGACTATGGCTACACCTTC. This chain uses TRBV1 with TRBJ1-2; TRBD1 is taken as the D call from the table, unchecked against the DNA. TRBV1 represents a pseudogene. The length of the CDR3 is 14 residues.

This CDR3 is CASTGRTEAFF. The DNA for the CDR3 is TGTGCCAGCACCGGGAGGACTGAAGCTTTCTTT. V is TRBV28 and J is TRBJ1-1; no clear D. Germline CDR1 is MDHEN and CDR2 is SYDVKM. The CDR3 runs to 11 residues. Trimming shortened V by 7 bases and J by 5 bases, and 8 bases separated the two germline ends.

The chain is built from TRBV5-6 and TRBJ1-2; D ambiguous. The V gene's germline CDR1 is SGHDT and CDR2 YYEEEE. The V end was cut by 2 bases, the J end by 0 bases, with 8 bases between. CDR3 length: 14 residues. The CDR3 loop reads CASSLWRANYGYTF. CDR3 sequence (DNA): TGTGCCAGCAGCTTATGGCGGGCTAACTATGGCTACACCTTC. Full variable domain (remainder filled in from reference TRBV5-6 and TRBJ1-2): DAGVTQSPTHLIKTRGQQVTLRCSPKSGHDTVSWYQQALGQGPQFIFQYYEEEERQRGNFPDRFSGHQFPNYSSELNVNALLLGDSALYLCASSLWRANYGYTFGSGTRLTVV.

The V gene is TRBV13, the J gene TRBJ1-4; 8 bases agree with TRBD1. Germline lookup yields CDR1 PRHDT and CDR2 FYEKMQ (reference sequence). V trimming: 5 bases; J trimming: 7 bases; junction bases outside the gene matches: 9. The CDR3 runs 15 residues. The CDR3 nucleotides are TGTGCCAGCAGCAACGGACAGGGCGGGGGTGAAAAACTGTTTTTT. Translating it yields CASSNGQGGGEKLFF. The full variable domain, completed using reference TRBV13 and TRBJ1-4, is AAGVIQSPRHLIKEKRETATLKCYPIPRHDTVYWYQQGPGQDPQFLISFYEKMQSDKGSIPDRFSAQQFSDYHSELNMSSLELGDSALYFCASSNGQGGGEKLFFGSGTQLSVL.

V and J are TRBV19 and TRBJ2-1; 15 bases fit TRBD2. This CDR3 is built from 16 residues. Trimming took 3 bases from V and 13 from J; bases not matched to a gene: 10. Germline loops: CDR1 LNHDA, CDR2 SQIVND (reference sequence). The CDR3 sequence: CASSIGTSGGQGVQFF. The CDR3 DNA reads TGTGCCAGTAGTATCGGGACTAGCGGGGGGCAGGGCGTTCAGTTCTTC.

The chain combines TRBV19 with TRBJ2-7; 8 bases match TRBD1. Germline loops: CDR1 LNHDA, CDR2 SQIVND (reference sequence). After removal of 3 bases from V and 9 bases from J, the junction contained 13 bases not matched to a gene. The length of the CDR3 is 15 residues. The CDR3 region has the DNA TGTGCCAGTAGTATGGCAGGGGGCGGACCCCAAAGGCAGTACTTC. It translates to CASSMAGGGPQRQYF.

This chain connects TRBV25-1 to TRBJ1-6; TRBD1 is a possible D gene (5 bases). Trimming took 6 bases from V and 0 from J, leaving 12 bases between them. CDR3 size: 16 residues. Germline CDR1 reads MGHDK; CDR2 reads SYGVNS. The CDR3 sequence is CASRVGVGSYNSPLHF. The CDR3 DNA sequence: TGTGCCAGCAGGGTAGGGGTGGGCTCCTATAATTCACCCCTCCACTTT.

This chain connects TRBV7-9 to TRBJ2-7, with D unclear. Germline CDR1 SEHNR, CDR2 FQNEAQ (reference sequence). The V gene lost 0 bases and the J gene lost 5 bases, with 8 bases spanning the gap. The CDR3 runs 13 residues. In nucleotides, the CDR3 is TGTGCCAGCAGCTTAGCGCTAGTCCACGAGCAGTACTTC. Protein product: CASSLALVHEQYF.

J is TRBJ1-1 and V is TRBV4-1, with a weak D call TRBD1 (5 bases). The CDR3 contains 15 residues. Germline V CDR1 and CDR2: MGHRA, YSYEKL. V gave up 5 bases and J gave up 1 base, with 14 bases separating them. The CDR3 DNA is TGCGCCAGCAGCTACTCATCTCAGGGGAACACTGAAGCTTTCTTT. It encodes CASSYSSQGNTEAFF.

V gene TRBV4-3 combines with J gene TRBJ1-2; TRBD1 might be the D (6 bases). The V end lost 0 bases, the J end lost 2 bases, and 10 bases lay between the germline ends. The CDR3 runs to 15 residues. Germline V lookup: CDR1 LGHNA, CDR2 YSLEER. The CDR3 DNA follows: TGCGCCAGCAGCCAAGATGGGCAGGGGAACTATGGCTACACCTTC. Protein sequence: CASSQDGQGNYGYTF.

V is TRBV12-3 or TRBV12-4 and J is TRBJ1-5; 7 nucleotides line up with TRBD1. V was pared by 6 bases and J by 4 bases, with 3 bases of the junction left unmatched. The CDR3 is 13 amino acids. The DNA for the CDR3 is TGTGCCAGCAGGGGACAGTTAAATCAGCCCCAGCATTTT. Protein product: CASRGQLNQPQHF.